What follows describes a single T cell receptor (beta chain). This receptor's antigen is unknown. It has no much larger one-base neighbor in the sample; base qualities were not kept. CND-RA patients were negative for the clinical CCP2 antibody test, and joint destruction progressed despite active therapy. Every CND-RA patient showed typical joint destruction in the wrists and ankles and had failed conventional anti-rheumatic therapy. CND-RA patients were sampled after long disease histories, spanning decades in several cases, rather than at diagnosis. Around 55 millilitres of EDTA-anticoagulated peripheral blood were drawn from each patient. Density gradient separation with Ficoll-Paque PLUS was used to isolate peripheral blood mononuclear cells. AutoMACS magnetic bead positive selection was used to isolate CD8+ cells from fresh or cryopreserved PBMCs, and flow cytometry was used to check purity. Genomic DNA was extracted using Nucleospin Tissue or Tissue XS kits and then quantified on a Qubit 2.0 fluorometer.

The source of the sample is a study of CD8 T cells in seronegative destructive rheumatoid arthritis (dated by TCRdb to about 2020). Study-level background: Seven of the eight CND-RA patients were receiving biological drugs at sampling. The study compared peripheral CD8+ TCRbeta repertoires from patients with CCP-negative destructive rheumatoid arthritis (CND-RA) against repertoires from newly diagnosed seropositive RA, seronegative RA and healthy controls. Rather than undergoing new sequencing, the seropositive RA, seronegative RA and healthy control comparison cohorts were drawn from an earlier published TCRbeta dataset. The full study reports these points: Without diagnostic samples, TCR repertoire differences may partly reflect poor disease control over the years rather than being present at onset. After adjustment for age, less diverse and more clonal CD8+ TCRbeta repertoires appeared to be present in CND-RA patients than in other RA subtypes. Compared with controls and other RA subtypes, CND-RA repertoires contained more CMV-reactive and fewer influenza A-reactive CD8+ TCRbeta sequences. The study acknowledged the small size of the CND-RA cohort as a limitation. Across the 120,000 or so clonotypes tested, no public clonotype enrichment was retained after Benjamini-Hochberg correction. CND-RA patients appeared to carry a distinct set of enriched public clonotypes, which the authors read as support for a separate disease subset.

Genomic DNA from CD8+ cells was used for TCRbeta sequencing, which was performed according to the manufacturer's instructions. The immunoSEQ assay was used for TCRbeta sequencing, which was carried out at a genomics technology centre in Finland. For the original study's pipeline: The clonotype tables produced by the immunoSEQ preprocessing pipeline were converted into VDJtools format, and any non-productive clonotypes were filtered out. Any sample with fewer than 10,000 reads was excluded, the remaining samples were subsampled to 10,000 reads, and most of the eight CND-RA samples made it through. Shannon-Wiener, Simpson and clonality indices were calculated with the VDJtools CalcDiversityStats function on data subsampled to 10,000 reads. To infer antigen specificity, non-singleton TCRbeta clonotypes were hard-matched against VDJdb, with no mismatches permitted. CDR3 sequences that differed by a single amino acid (Hamming distance 1) were grouped into clusters that potentially share antigen targets. Public clonotypes were tested for group enrichment with one-sided Fisher's exact tests after resampling groups to six samples, repeated ten times. TCRdb obtained this table from immuneACCESS and retained in-frame rearrangements with V and J assigned. These tables miss some clones; where compared with another copy, unresolved V genes account for less than half of the shortfall, and the remainder is unexplained. The V and J calls and the clone size are those of that table, but D and trimming were determined from the DNA. Within this sample are under 800 clones, with about 88% of them counted one time only. The leading ten clones occupy around 9.9% of the sample.

The germline V and J ends show losses of 3 bases and 7 bases respectively, and no gene match explains 5 bases of the junction. The germline V gene (reference sequence) sets CDR1 to LNHDA and CDR2 to SQIVND. The CDR3 has 14 amino acids, counting the end cysteine and phenylalanine. The entry retains the CDR3 DNA only, 42 bases that are in frame from base 1. The sequencing sample was made of CD8+ T cells from blood. The receptor was derived from a woman aged 45-69 years with seronegative destructive rheumatoid arthritis. The receptor chain draws on TRBV19 and TRBJ2-1; 8 central bases correspond to TRBD2. Here the CDR3 is given as CASSISSGGNEQFF. In nucleotide form, the sequence is TGTGCCAGTAGTATCTCCAGCGGGGGAAATGAGCAGTTCTTC. This CDR3, with the reference TRBV19 and TRBJ2-1 proteins standing in past its ends, gives the full variable domain DGGITQSPKYLFRKEGQNVTLSCEQNLNHDAMYWYRQDPGQGLRLIYYSQIVNDFQKGDIAEGYSVSREKKESFPLTVTSAQKNPTAFYLCASSISSGGNEQFFGPGTRLTVL.